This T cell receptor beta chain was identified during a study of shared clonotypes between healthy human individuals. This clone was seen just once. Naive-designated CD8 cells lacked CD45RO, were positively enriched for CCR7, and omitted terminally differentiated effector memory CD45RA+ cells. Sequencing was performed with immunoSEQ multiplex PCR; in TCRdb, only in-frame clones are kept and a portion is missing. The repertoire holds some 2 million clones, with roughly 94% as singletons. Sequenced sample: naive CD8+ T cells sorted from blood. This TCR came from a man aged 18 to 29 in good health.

The CDR3 reads CAISAWGSGYEQYF. The CDR3 nucleotides are TGTGCCATCAGTGCTTGGGGTTCTGGGTACGAGCAGTACTTC. The chain links TRBV10-3 to TRBJ2-7; D ambiguous. Germline V gene data show CDR1 as ENHRY and CDR2 as SYGVKD. The length of the CDR3 is 14 residues. V dropped 4 bases and J dropped 4 bases, with 14 bases sitting between them.